This T cell receptor beta chain was documented in a study of cytomegalovirus exposure and HLA in healthy donors. Study conclusions and caveats: TCR beta sequences numbering fewer than 20,000 were associated with HLA alleles at 0.05 false discovery rate in a later analysis.

V shed 7 bases and J 3 bases; nucleotides not matched to a gene: 5. The germline CDR1 and CDR2 sequences are SQVTM and ANQGSEA. CDR3 length: 13 amino acids. As regards this clone: Its specificity is unknown.

PCR was performed using 60 Vbeta and 13 Jbeta primers. Assay: immunoSEQ multiplex PCR; the TCRdb copy retains only in-frame clones and omits some. The specimen's table records about 88,000 clones. What was sequenced was PBMCs. The chain employs TRBV29-1 and TRBJ1-2, with 10 nucleotides matching TRBD1. The receptor comes from a girl aged 10 to 17 in good health and CMV-seropositive. This chain's CDR3 is CSARGQGDYGYTF. The CDR3 DNA reads as TGCAGCGCGAGAGGACAGGGGGACTATGGCTACACCTTC. Together with reference TRBV29-1 and TRBJ1-2, the CDR3 gives the full variable domain: SAVISQKPSRDICQRGTSLTIQCQVDSQVTMMFWYRQQPGQSLTLIATANQGSEATYESGFVIDKFPISRPNLTFSTLTVSNMSPEDSSIYLCSARGQGDYGYTFGSGTRLTVV.